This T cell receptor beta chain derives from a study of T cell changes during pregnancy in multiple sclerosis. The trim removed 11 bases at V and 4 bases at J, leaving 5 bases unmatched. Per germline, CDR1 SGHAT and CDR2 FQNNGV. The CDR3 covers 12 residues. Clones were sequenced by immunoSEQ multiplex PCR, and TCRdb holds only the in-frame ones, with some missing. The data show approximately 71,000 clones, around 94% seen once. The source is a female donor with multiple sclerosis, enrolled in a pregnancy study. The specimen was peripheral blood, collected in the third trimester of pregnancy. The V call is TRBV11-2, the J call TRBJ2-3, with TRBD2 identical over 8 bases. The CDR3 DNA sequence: TGTGCCTGCTCGCGGGAGGCAGATACGCAGTATTTT. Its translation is CACSREADTQYF.